The present TCR beta chain was sequenced within a study of cytomegalovirus exposure and HLA in healthy donors. Germline values: CDR1 LNHDA, CDR2 SQIVND (reference sequence). The CDR3 loop spans 15 amino acids. V lost 3 bases to trimming and J lost 2 bases; unmatched junction nucleotides: 5. Method: immunoSEQ multiplex PCR; TCRdb's copy keeps in-frame clones and lacks some. The sample yields about 140,000 clones, roughly 86% seen once. Points from the study as a whole: The study designated around 150 TCR beta chains cytomegalovirus-associated.

Note on this clone: Its antigen remains unknown.

The sample was PBMCs. This sequence joins TRBV19 and TRBJ2-7; 9 nucleotides line up with TRBD1. This clonotype originated in a woman aged 30 to 39 in good health and CMV-seronegative. CDR3 residues: CASSMPGQGTYEQYF. The CDR3 nucleotides read TGTGCCAGTAGTATGCCCGGACAGGGGACCTACGAGCAGTACTTC.